This TCR beta chain was captured by sequencing in a study of T cell repertoires in cytomegalovirus infection. Each CDR3 protein gets one entry after TCRdb re-called the reads with MiXCR. The sample lists approximately 910,000 distinct CDR3 sequences; approximately 32% were seen once. This clonotype was detected ten times or more. Its antigen is as yet unknown. V was clipped by 4 bases and J by 5 bases, with 17 bases between them. CDR1 and CDR2 (germline): SGHVS, FQNEAQ. The CDR3 is 16 amino acids. This material consisted of cultured CD8+ T cells from PBMCs, taken from culture after CMV antigen stimulation. This TCR came from a human donor in good health (CMV status not recorded). Some clones in this sample may be carry-over from other donors' samples. The V gene is TRBV7-8, the J gene TRBJ1-4, with D possibly matching TRBD1 (5 bases). The CDR3 is CASSYPRWDRNEKLFF. DNA of the CDR3: TGTGCCAGCAGCTACCCACGCTGGGACCGCAATGAAAAACTGTTTTTT.